The entry below gives a single T cell receptor beta chain sequence along with its context. One end of the junction is discordant with germline, which a read error may explain. The source of the sample is a study of blood T cells in healthy people across ages. A second PCR of 7 to 11 cycles used a sample-barcoded 5' primer and a J-beta primer mix. TCRdb recomputed calls from the 5' RACE reads with MiXCR, one row per CDR3 protein. Seen here are about 640,000 distinct CDR3 sequences, under 70% observed once, and the top ten hold over 35%. Looked up from germline, CDR1 is DFQATT and CDR2 is SNEGSKA (reference sequence). The CDR3 runs to 16 residues.

This sequence was found in a man in his 60s in good health. The sequenced sample consisted of blood. The chain recombines TRBV20-1 with TRBJ1-4; D gene ambiguous. The CDR3 region is CSARARRATTNEKLFF. For the CDR3, the DNA is TGCAGTGCCAGAGCGAGGAGGGCTACAACTAATGAAAAACTGTTTTTT.